These 11 T cell receptor beta chains were sequenced from one sample in a study of T cell responses to AZD1222 COVID-19 vaccine. The table came from immunoSEQ multiplex PCR; TCRdb's copy has only in-frame clones and leaves some out. Among about 120,000 clones, 90% were seen once, and the ten largest hold about 4.1%. Sequencing was performed on peripheral blood, taken on day 0 of MenACWY control vaccination. These TCRs come from an adult in good health.

CDR3 loop: CASSWDRGKQETQYF. The CDR3 nucleotides read TGTGCCAGCAGTTGGGACAGGGGGAAGCAAGAGACCCAGTACTTC. The chain combines TRBV6-2 or TRBV6-3 with TRBJ2-5; 11 nucleotides align to TRBD1. V was clipped by 4 bases and J by 2 bases; unmatched bases: 3. Germline V gene sequence: CDR1 MNHEY, CDR2 SVGEGT. The CDR3 consists of 15 residues.

The V and J genes are TRBV2 and TRBJ2-1; D is uncertain. Looked up from germline, CDR1 is SNHLY and CDR2 is FYNNEI. This CDR3 contains 14 residues. The ends were cut back, 3 bases at V and 1 base at J, with 7 bases in the middle. The CDR3, as DNA: TGTGCCAGCAGTGATTCCAGTTCCTACAATGAGCAGTTCTTC. This gives the protein CASSDSSSYNEQFF.

The chain couples TRBV19 to TRBJ1-5; a weak D match, TRBD1 (5 bases). CDR3 length equals 15 residues. With 3 bases removed from V and 4 bases from J, the gap between germline ends came to 13 bases. Germline V CDR1 and CDR2: LNHDA, SQIVND (reference sequence). In DNA form, the CDR3 reads TGTGCCAGTAGTATGGGGCAGGGCTGGAATCAGCCCCAGCATTTT. It encodes CASSMGQGWNQPQHF.

The chain combines TRBV5-1 with TRBJ1-3; no definite D call. The CDR3 has 15 amino acids. V lost 0 bases and J 0 bases, leaving 7 bases between the germline ends. The germline V gene encodes CDR1 SGHRS and CDR2 YFSETQ. The CDR3 nucleotides are TGCGCCAGCAGCTTGGAAGGCTACTCTGGAAACACCATATATTTT. Its protein is CASSLEGYSGNTIYF.

The J gene is TRBJ2-7, the V gene TRBV5-6, with TRBD2 matching 8 bases. The CDR3 contains 14 residues. Trimming removed 4 bases from V and 2 bases from J; junction bases left unmatched: 5. CDR1 and CDR2 (germline): SGHDT, YYEEEE. CDR3 coding DNA: TGTGCCAGCAGCACGAGCGGGAGAGCCTACGAGCAGTACTTC. Residues: CASSTSGRAYEQYF.

CDR3 in DNA: TGTGCCAGCAGCGCTAAACAGGGGATGAACACTGAAGCTTTCTTT. Translated, it gives CASSAKQGMNTEAFF. This chain links TRBV7-2 with TRBJ1-1, with 7 nucleotides matching TRBD1. Germline-derived CDR1 and CDR2 are SGHTA and FQGNSA. V lost 5 bases and J lost 0; bases outside the gene matches: 6. The CDR3 extends over 15 amino acids. The entire variable domain, with the rest obtained from reference TRBV7-2 and TRBJ1-1, is as follows: GAGVSQSPSNKVTEKGKDVELRCDPISGHTALYWYRQSLGQGLEFLIYFQGNSAPDKSGLPSDRFSAERTGGSVSTLTIQRTQQEDSAVYLCASSAKQGMNTEAFFGQGTRLTVV.

The chain recombines TRBV4-3 with TRBJ2-3; 8 nucleotides agree with TRBD2. CDR1 and CDR2 from the germline V gene are LGHNA and YSLEER. After removal of 0 bases from V and 6 bases from J, the junction contained 2 bases not matched to a gene. The CDR3 extends over 14 amino acids. Written as DNA, the CDR3 is TGCGCCAGCAGCCAAGATTCGGGGGGGGATACGCAGTATTTT. Amino acid sequence: CASSQDSGGDTQYF.

V usage is TRBV28 and J usage is TRBJ1-1; D gene ambiguous. Germline CDR1 is MDHEN and CDR2 is SYDVKM. Trimming stripped 7 bases from V and 7 bases from J, with 10 bases between. The CDR3 has 11 amino acids. CDR3 bases: TGTGCCAGCACCATGGGGAGTGAAGCTTTCTTT. Amino acid sequence: CASTMGSEAFF.

In its sample, this clone was seen once. Here the CDR3 DNA reads TGTGCCAGCAGCCCTCTGGGGGGGGCTAGCACAGATACGCAGTATTTT. Protein sequence: CASSPLGGASTDTQYF. This rearrangement joins TRBV11-2 to TRBJ2-3, with D possibly matching TRBD2 (7 bases). This CDR3 contains 16 residues. Germline V lookup: CDR1 SGHAT, CDR2 FQNNGV. The V end was cut by 5 bases, the J end by 0 bases, with 15 bases between.

The chain has TRBV4-1 and TRBJ1-1; 9 bases line up with TRBD1. The V segment lost 2 bases and the J segment 8 bases; nucleotides outside the gene matches: 9. The CDR3 totals 15 residues. Germline V gene data show CDR1 as MGHRA and CDR2 as YSYEKL. The CDR3 protein is CASSQRTGGAGEAFF. The CDR3 coding sequence is TGCGCCAGCAGCCAACGAACAGGGGGCGCAGGCGAAGCTTTCTTT.

This chain uses TRBV12-3 or TRBV12-4 with TRBJ1-4, with no clear D. The CDR3 extends over 13 amino acids. V gave up 9 bases and J gave up 6 bases, with 14 bases separating them. The CDR3 protein is CARKDRLDEKLFF. The CDR3 DNA reads as TGTGCCAGGAAGGACCGCCTCGATGAAAAACTGTTTTTT.